This TCR beta chain was sequenced in a study of blood T cell repertoires in COVID-19. Turning to the study itself: Some COVID-19 samples were acute and others convalescent; all came from the United States, Italy and Spain. PBMCs, B-cell-depleted T cells, or T cells provided the cDNA or gDNA that made up the material.

Produced via immunoSEQ multiplex PCR; TCRdb's table is partial and in-frame only. The data show 150,000 to 200,000 clones, around 90% seen once. CDR3 length: 14 residues. J lost 4 bases, V lost 4 bases, and 3 bases had no gene match. CDR1 and CDR2 from the germline V gene are MNHEY and SMNVEV (reference sequence). Patients from Seattle were sampled longitudinally, starting during active infection. This chain links TRBV27 with TRBJ1-3; the match to TRBD1 covers 8 bases. The sequenced material came from peripheral blood. The sequence was collected from a man in his sixties with COVID-19, enrolled during active disease. The CDR3 here is CASSSQGEGNTIYF. The DNA for the CDR3 is TGTGCCAGCAGTTCACAGGGGGAAGGAAACACCATATATTTT.